The 29 T cell receptor beta chains given below trace back to one sample, sequenced in a study of blood T cell repertoires in COVID-19. Produced via immunoSEQ multiplex PCR; TCRdb's table is partial and in-frame only. The table lists 30,000 to 45,000 clones, 81% of them singletons. Sequenced input: peripheral blood. These receptors all come from a man aged 80 or over with active or convalescent COVID-19.

V and J are TRBV5-1 and TRBJ1-3; 9 nucleotides align to TRBD1. Germline V gene data show CDR1 as SGHRS and CDR2 as YFSETQ. The CDR3 spans 16 residues. Trimming at V came to 0 bases and at J to 1 base, leaving 2 bases not matched to a gene. DNA for the CDR3: TGCGCCAGCAGCTTGGGGGACAGGGCTTCTGGAAACACCATATATTTT. This gives the protein CASSLGDRASGNTIYF.

The chain couples TRBV5-4 to TRBJ2-3; 8 positions agree with TRBD1. Per the germline V gene, CDR1 is SGHNT and CDR2 is YYREEE (reference sequence). J was trimmed by 6 bases and V by 6 bases; bases with no gene match: 3. This CDR3 spans 12 amino acids. The CDR3 coding sequence is TGTGCCAGCACACAGGGGGTGGATACGCAGTATTTT. Translated: CASTQGVDTQYF.

The chain combines TRBV5-6 with TRBJ1-1; TRBD1 matches at 8 bases. Germline CDR1 SGHDT, CDR2 YYEEEE. The length of the CDR3 is 13 residues. The V gene end was trimmed by 4 bases and the J gene end by 3 bases; junction bases not matched to a gene: 2. This CDR3 is CASSQTGDTEAFF. In DNA form, the CDR3 reads TGTGCCAGCAGCCAGACAGGGGACACTGAAGCTTTCTTT.

In DNA form, the CDR3 reads TGTGCCAGCAGTTACTCTCTAGCGGGAGGGACAGATACGCAGTATTTT. Amino acids: CASSYSLAGGTDTQYF. This chain links TRBV6-5 with TRBJ2-3; TRBD2 matches at 12 bases. The ends lost 0 bases at V and 3 bases at J; junction bases unmatched: 1. Germline lookup yields CDR1 MNHEY and CDR2 SVGAGI. The CDR3 contains 16 residues.

The rearrangement joins TRBV11-2 to TRBJ1-5; the D is unclear. The CDR3 is 15 residues long. In germline, CDR1 is SGHAT, CDR2 FQNNGV. The ends were cut back, 4 bases at V and 6 bases at J, with 16 bases in the middle. CDR3 nucleotide sequence: TGTGCCAGCAGCTCCAGCGCCGTTAACGGTCAGCCCCAGCATTTT. This encodes CASSSSAVNGQPQHF.

The rearrangement uses TRBV2 and TRBJ2-7, with D possibly being TRBD2 (6 bases). Trimming removed 8 bases from V and 1 base from J, with 12 bases in between. The CDR3 contains 13 residues. CDR1 and CDR2 (germline): SNHLY, FYNNEI. The CDR3 bases are TGTGCCAGCGGAAGGGACTCTTCCTACGAGCAGTACTTC. Translated: CASGRDSSYEQYF.

This clone was found once. V usage is TRBV15 and J usage is TRBJ1-5; no reliable D call. Trimming removed 1 base from V and 4 bases from J, with 8 bases in between. CDR1 is LNHNV, CDR2 YYDKDF, per germline (reference sequence). The CDR3 is 14 residues long. The CDR3: CATSRGGGNQPQHF. CDR3 DNA: TGTGCCACCAGCAGAGGCGGAGGGAATCAGCCCCAGCATTTT.

This CDR3 is CASSLSGEDTQYF. The CDR3 nucleotides are TGCGCCAGCAGCTTGTCAGGGGAGGATACGCAGTATTTT. The rearrangement joins TRBV5-1 to TRBJ2-3; maybe TRBD1 (6 bases). Germline V gene data show CDR1 as SGHRS and CDR2 as YFSETQ. Between the trimmed V and J ends, which lost 1 base and 6 bases, there was a span of 9 bases. The length of the CDR3 is 13 residues.

The genes are TRBV7-2 and TRBJ1-3; maybe TRBD1 (5 bases). This CDR3 is 14 amino acids long. Trimming stripped 4 bases from V and 8 bases from J, with 15 bases between. CDR1 and CDR2 (germline): SGHTA, FQGNSA. CDR3 bases: TGTGCCAGCAGCTCCCTTCGGGGGATGGACACCATATATTTT. Its protein is CASSSLRGMDTIYF.

This clone was counted ten times or more. The chain couples TRBV5-1 to TRBJ1-1; a weak D match, TRBD1 (5 bases). V shed 4 bases and J shed 5 bases, with 9 bases lying between them. This CDR3 has 12 amino acids. In germline, CDR1 is SGHRS, CDR2 YFSETQ. In DNA, the CDR3 is TGCGCCAGCAGCCCCGGGGGGACTGAAGCTTTCTTT. Translation: CASSPGGTEAFF.

The chain joins TRBV5-1 to TRBJ1-4, with 11 bases that match TRBD1. The CDR3 totals 16 residues. Germline CDR1 reads SGHRS; CDR2 reads YFSETQ. Germline trimming cut 0 bases from V and 8 bases from J; bases unmatched to any gene: 6. CDR3 nucleotides: TGCGCCAGCAGCTTGGCGGACAGGGGGCGGTGGGAAAAACTGTTTTTT. Translation: CASSLADRGRWEKLFF.

This chain uses TRBV6-6 with TRBJ1-1, with TRBD1 matching 7 bases. The CDR3 runs to 14 residues. J gave up 4 bases and V 5 bases, and 7 bases lay outside the gene matches. From germline, CDR1 is MNHNY and CDR2 SVGAGI (reference sequence). The CDR3 bases are TGTGCCAGCAGTAACAGACAGGGTCCCACTGAAGCTTTCTTT. Amino acids: CASSNRQGPTEAFF.

The gene calls are TRBV5-1 and TRBJ2-3; 10 bases map to TRBD2. V trimming: 2 bases; J trimming: 5 bases; junction bases outside the gene matches: 5. Germline assignment: CDR1 SGHRS and CDR2 YFSETQ. The CDR3 has 15 residues. The CDR3 nucleotides are TGCGCCAGCAGCTTCACTAGCGGGATTGTAGATACGCAGTATTTT. The encoded protein is CASSFTSGIVDTQYF. Using reference TRBV5-1 and TRBJ2-3 for the parts outside the CDR3, the full variable domain is KAGVTQTPRYLIKTRGQQVTLSCSPISGHRSVSWYQQTPGQGLQFLFEYFSETQRNKGNFPGRFSGRQFSNSRSEMNVSTLELGDSALYLCASSFTSGIVDTQYFGPGTRLTVL.

V usage is TRBV29-1 and J usage is TRBJ2-1; tentative D call: TRBD2 (7 bases). This CDR3 has 13 residues. V dropped 4 bases and J dropped 7 bases, with 14 bases sitting between them. Per the germline V gene, CDR1 is SQVTM and CDR2 is ANQGSEA. As DNA, the CDR3 is TGCAGCGTTGGGAGGGGGGGGGCGAATGAGCAGTTCTTC. Amino acid sequence: CSVGRGGANEQFF.

This chain joins TRBV30 and TRBJ2-7, with D perhaps matching TRBD1 (5 bases). The CDR3 spans 13 residues. CDR1 is GTSNPN and CDR2 is SVGIG in the germline V gene (reference sequence). V was pared by 5 bases and J by 4 bases, with 15 bases between. DNA of the CDR3: TGTGCCTGGGGGGCTATCCAGTCATACGAGCAGTACTTC. This translates into CAWGAIQSYEQYF.

The DNA for the CDR3 is TGCGCCAGCAGCCAAGATTTAGGGACAGGCGGAGAGACCCAGTACTTC. Its translation is CASSQDLGTGGETQYF. V and J are TRBV4-3 and TRBJ2-5; 8 nucleotides line up with TRBD1. CDR3 length: 16 amino acids. V trimming: 0 bases; J trimming: 4 bases; junction bases outside the gene matches: 7. Germline V gives CDR1 LGHNA, CDR2 YSLEER.

The rearrangement links TRBV7-6 to TRBJ2-5, with D possibly TRBD1 on 6 matching bases. The CDR3 is 17 amino acids. Germline V CDR1 and CDR2: SGHVS, FNYEAQ. The V end was cut by 2 bases, the J end by 4 bases, with 20 bases between. The CDR3 DNA reads as TGTGCCAGCAGCTTATATATAAGGAACAGGGAGCGAGAGACCCAGTACTTC. It yields the protein CASSLYIRNRERETQYF. The full variable domain, completed using reference TRBV7-6 and TRBJ2-5, is GAGVSQSPRYKVTKRGQDVALRCDPISGHVSLYWYRQALGQGPEFLTYFNYEAQQDKSGLPNDRFSAERPEGSISTLTIQRTEQRDSAMYRCASSLYIRNRERETQYFGPGTRLLVL.

DNA for the CDR3: TGTGCCACCAGCAGAGTTGCGGGGGGTCAAGAGACCCAGTACTTC. Translating gives CATSRVAGGQETQYF. V usage is TRBV15 and J usage is TRBJ2-5; 8 positions match TRBD2. The CDR3 is made up of 15 amino acids. The ends lost 1 base at V and 2 bases at J; junction bases unmatched: 3. In germline, CDR1 is LNHNV, CDR2 YYDKDF (reference sequence).

The chain recombines TRBV6-4 with TRBJ1-5, with a tentative D call TRBD1 (6 bases). The CDR3 totals 15 residues. V was trimmed by 8 bases and J by 5 bases, leaving 19 bases between them. Germline assignment: CDR1 MRHNA and CDR2 SNTAGT. The chain's CDR3 is CASALGTSIHQPQHF. CDR3 in DNA: TGTGCCAGCGCGCTAGGGACAAGTATCCATCAGCCCCAGCATTTT.

This clone was seen only once. The V gene is TRBV15, the J gene TRBJ2-3; a possible D gene is TRBD2 (5 bases). The CDR3 extends over 14 amino acids. Germline CDR1 LNHNV, CDR2 YYDKDF (reference sequence). Trimming took off 0 bases at V and 8 bases at J, with 12 bases between the two ends. CDR3 coding DNA: TGTGCCACCAGCAGAGATTTGGGGAGCCTTACGCAGTATTTT. The encoded protein is CATSRDLGSLTQYF.

The chain combines TRBV4-2 with TRBJ1-2; possibly TRBD1 for D (6 bases). Germline CDR1 is LGHNA and CDR2 is YNFKEQ. The CDR3 runs 14 residues. Trimming shortened V by 3 bases and J by 6 bases, and 14 bases separated the two germline ends. The CDR3 DNA reads TGTGCCAGCAGCCACCTCTACAGGGTTGATGGCTACACCTTC. Encoded protein: CASSHLYRVDGYTF.

The J gene is TRBJ2-3, the V gene TRBV6-2 or TRBV6-3, with a tentative D call TRBD2 (7 bases). The length of the CDR3 is 17 residues. Germline CDR1 MNHEY, CDR2 SVGEGT. Trimming took 6 bases from V and 3 from J, leaving 22 bases between them. CDR3 coding DNA: TGTGCCAGCAGACCTTGGGCGGGGGCCGTGGGAACAGATACGCAGTATTTT. This codes for CASRPWAGAVGTDTQYF.

The rearrangement uses TRBV3-1 (or the pseudogene TRBV3-2) and TRBJ2-4; 11 nucleotides align to TRBD2. J lost 8 bases, V lost 5 bases, and 5 bases had no gene match. The CDR3 sequence is 14 residues long. Looked up from germline, CDR1 is LGHDT and CDR2 is YNNKEL (reference sequence). The CDR3 protein is CASSSSGRPDIQYF. In nucleotides, the CDR3 is TGTGCCAGCAGCTCTAGCGGGAGGCCAGACATTCAGTACTTC.

V and J are TRBV27 and TRBJ2-2; D is perhaps TRBD1 (5 bases). This CDR3 region has 16 residues. Germline CDR1 is MNHEY and CDR2 is SMNVEV (reference sequence). V was cut by 0 bases and J by 6 bases, with 14 bases left in between. In DNA, the CDR3 is TGTGCCAGCAGTTTATCCAGGGTCAGTTCGGCCGGGGAGCTGTTTTTT. Its translation: CASSLSRVSSAGELFF.

The gene calls are TRBV14 and TRBJ2-2; TRBD1 is a possible D gene (6 bases). CDR3 length: 15 amino acids. Trimming took 0 bases from V and 6 from J, leaving 11 bases between them. The germline V gene has CDR1 SGHDN and CDR2 FVKESK. Here the CDR3 reads CASSQDLQGPGELFF. CDR3 nucleotides: TGTGCCAGCAGCCAAGATTTACAGGGACCCGGGGAGCTGTTTTTT.

Only one count was recorded for this clone. The chain recombines TRBV3-1 (or the pseudogene TRBV3-2) with TRBJ2-5; 12 bases are shared with TRBD2. Per germline, CDR1 LGHDT and CDR2 YNNKEL (reference sequence). J was trimmed by 5 bases and V by 6 bases; bases with no gene match: 10. The CDR3 covers 16 residues. The CDR3 region is CASSSSGGAAYETQYF. The CDR3 region has the DNA TGTGCCAGCAGTTCTAGCGGGGGGGCTGCGTATGAGACCCAGTACTTC.

This chain connects TRBV18 to TRBJ2-1; tentative D call: TRBD2 (6 bases). Per germline, CDR1 KGHSH and CDR2 LQKENI. This CDR3 is 11 amino acids long. Trimming took off 8 bases at V and 4 bases at J, with 6 bases between the two ends. As DNA, the CDR3 is TGTGCCAGCCGGGGGTACAATGAGCAGTTCTTC. It yields the protein CASRGYNEQFF.

This chain links TRBV30 with TRBJ2-1, with 8 bases fitting TRBD2. Trimming cost V 5 bases and J 9 bases; bases outside gene matches: 12. CDR1 and CDR2 from the germline V gene are GTSNPN and SVGIG (reference sequence). The CDR3 has 14 amino acids. The CDR3 DNA reads TGTGCCTGGTCCAGCGGGAGAGGGGCAGGTGAGCAGTTCTTC. The encoded protein is CAWSSGRGAGEQFF.

The DNA for the CDR3 is TGTGCCAGCAGCCGTACATATGAGCAGTTCTTC. Its protein product is CASSRTYEQFF. The V call is TRBV7-6, the J call TRBJ2-1, with D unclear. This CDR3 has 11 residues. The germline V and J ends were trimmed by 5 bases and 8 bases, with 7 bases remaining between them. Germline V gene lookup returns CDR1 SGHVS and CDR2 FNYEAQ.